The 13 T cell receptor beta chains below all came from one sample that was sequenced in a study of blood T cell repertoires in COVID-19. Assay used: immunoSEQ multiplex PCR; TCRdb lists only in-frame clones, some missing. The sample records around 200,000 clones, about 85% being singletons. Sequenced material: peripheral blood. The source is a woman older than 75 with acute or convalescent COVID-19.

The chain is built from TRBV5-1 and TRBJ2-7; D might be TRBD2 (6 bases). The germline V gene has CDR1 SGHRS and CDR2 YFSETQ. Trimming cost V 3 bases and J 2 bases, with 15 bases left between them. This CDR3 is built from 15 residues. The CDR3 protein is CASSSTGTAPYEQYF. The CDR3, as DNA: TGCGCCAGCAGCTCTACCGGGACTGCTCCCTACGAGCAGTACTTC.

This clone was found a few times. The V gene is TRBV2, the J gene TRBJ2-7; 10 bases map to TRBD2. V shed 1 base and J 9 bases; nucleotides not matched to a gene: 6. The CDR3 is made up of 14 amino acids. Germline V gene sequence: CDR1 SNHLY, CDR2 FYNNEI. The CDR3 bases are TGTGCCAGCAGTGAAGAGCTAGCGGGAGCTTCGCAGTACTTC. Amino acid sequence: CASSEELAGASQYF.

The genes are TRBV29-1 and TRBJ1-5; TRBD1 agrees at 10 bases. The J segment lost 5 bases and the V segment lost 4 bases, leaving 5 bases of the junction unmatched. Germline-derived CDR1 and CDR2 are SQVTM and ANQGSEA. The CDR3 runs 14 residues. CDR3 sequence reads: CSVARGTGDQPQHF. CDR3 nucleotide sequence: TGCAGCGTTGCCCGGGGGACAGGGGATCAGCCCCAGCATTTT.

The chain carries TRBV9 and TRBJ2-6; tentative D call: TRBD1 (5 bases). CDR1 and CDR2 (germline): SGDLS, YYNGEE. Trimming pared 2 bases from V and 4 bases from J, leaving 10 bases between. The CDR3 runs to 15 residues. Here the CDR3 reads CASSVSGSGANVLTF. The CDR3 bases are TGTGCCAGCAGCGTCTCAGGGTCCGGGGCCAACGTCCTGACTTTC.

This clone turned up a few times. V gene TRBV19 combines with J gene TRBJ1-2; 8 bases agree with TRBD1. CDR1 is LNHDA, CDR2 SQIVND, per germline (reference sequence). The length of the CDR3 is 14 residues. Germline trimming cut 6 bases from V and 5 bases from J; bases unmatched to any gene: 8. CDR3 DNA: TGTGCCAGTAGCAAAGGGACAGGAGGGTATGGCTACACCTTC. This codes for CASSKGTGGYGYTF.

The genes are TRBV12-3 or TRBV12-4 and TRBJ1-2; D remains unclear. Trimming cost V 3 bases and J 5 bases, with 4 bases left between them. The CDR3 covers 11 residues. CDR3 nucleotides: TGTGCCAGCAGTTTCTCGTATGGCTACACCTTC. This sequence encodes CASSFSYGYTF.

The rearrangement links TRBV10-1 to TRBJ1-5; D is unclear. V was shortened by 7 bases and J by 2 bases, with 21 bases between the two germline ends. Germline CDR1 and CDR2: WNHNN and SYGVQD (reference sequence). The length of the CDR3 is 17 residues. CDR3 DNA sequence: TGCGCCAGCATGAACAAAGCCCGAAAGGGAGGCAATCAGCCCCAGCATTTT. This sequence encodes CASMNKARKGGNQPQHF.

This chain joins TRBV25-1 and TRBJ1-2; D is possibly TRBD1 (5 bases). In germline, CDR1 is MGHDK, CDR2 SYGVNS. CDR3 length: 15 residues. Deletions cut 2 bases from V and 7 bases from J, with 17 bases between. As DNA, the CDR3 is TGTGCCAGCAGTGAAGAGGACATGGGGCTAGGTGGCTACACCTTC. Translating gives CASSEEDMGLGGYTF.

The chain recombines TRBV18 with TRBJ1-2; D is undetermined. The CDR3 is 15 amino acids. The V and J ends lost 3 bases and 6 bases respectively, with 17 bases between them. Germline V CDR1 and CDR2: KGHSH, LQKENI. The CDR3 sequence is CASSPSGGLIHGYTF. CDR3 coding DNA: TGTGCCAGCTCACCTAGTGGCGGGTTAATCCATGGCTACACCTTC.

This sequence joins TRBV7-9 and TRBJ2-2; D is ambiguous. V was cut by 11 bases and J by 2 bases, with 15 bases left in between. CDR1 and CDR2 (germline): SEHNR, FQNEAQ (reference sequence). The length of the CDR3 is 14 residues. CDR3 nucleotide sequence: TGTGCCTCCTTAACCAAGCAAAACACCGGGGAGCTGTTTTTT. Amino acids: CASLTKQNTGELFF.

The chain is built from TRBV25-1 and TRBJ2-3; 8 bases are a match to TRBD1. Germline loops: CDR1 MGHDK, CDR2 SYGVNS. The ends lost 8 bases at V and 8 bases at J; junction bases unmatched: 15. The CDR3 is made up of 15 amino acids. DNA for the CDR3: TGTGCCAGCCGACCGAACAGGGGGGCCTGGGGTACGCAGTATTTT. Its translation is CASRPNRGAWGTQYF.

The genes are TRBV4-3 and TRBJ1-2, with TRBD1 as a possible D gene (6 bases). CDR3 size: 14 residues. V was trimmed by 0 bases and J by 6 bases, leaving 11 bases between them. CDR1 is LGHNA, CDR2 YSLEER, per germline. The CDR3 region has the DNA TGCGCCAGCAGCCAAGATGGTCCAGGGGATGGCTACACCTTC. Residues: CASSQDGPGDGYTF.

V and J are TRBV2 and TRBJ2-1; the match to TRBD2 covers 9 bases. V dropped 6 bases and J dropped 7; count of bases not matched to a gene: 16. CDR1 is SNHLY, CDR2 FYNNEI, per germline. This CDR3 comprises 17 residues. The CDR3 DNA sequence: TGTGCCAGCAGCGAATTCTTAGCGGGGGCGTTAGGAAATGAGCAGTTCTTC. Translated: CASSEFLAGALGNEQFF.